This T cell receptor beta chain was captured by sequencing in a study of monozygotic twins with inflammatory bowel disease. UMIs with a 6-nucleotide sample barcode were added by template switching. TCRdb reprocessed the 5' RACE reads and stores each CDR3 protein as one record, lacking DNA. The listing records fewer than 550,000 distinct CDR3 sequences. On this clonotype: Antigen: not known.

Study findings and constraints: Repertoire similarity did not differ between concordant and discordant twins, perhaps due to limited power. The data gave no support to a single strong IBD-associated signal or clonotype. Extra variability in the repertoires of patients may have come from differing immunosuppressive treatments.

Germline V gives CDR1 SEHNR, CDR2 FQNEAQ (reference sequence). The CDR3 totals 13 residues. The source material was blood. This receptor was taken from a human donor with ulcerative colitis or Crohn's disease, or a healthy co-twin of an affected twin (not recorded which). This chain links TRBV7-9 with TRBJ1-1; TCRdb picks TRBD1, but there is no DNA to check that call. CDR3 loop: CASSPTGGRGWDF.